The rows below give T cell receptor beta chains drawn from one sample of a study of blood T cell repertoires in COVID-19. Profiling relied on immunoSEQ multiplex PCR, and the TCRdb table lists in-frame clones only, not all of them. The sample holds some 130,000 clones, around nine tenths seen once. Sequenced: peripheral blood. Receptors originate from a man aged 55 to 70 with COVID-19, enrolled during active disease. The CDR3 runs from the conserved cysteine through the conserved F or W. D genes are given only for firm matches. Where a row states a size, it is once, few, many or the class of an expanded clone; other rows omit it.

cdr3_aa	cdr3_nt	clone_size	d_call	v_call	j_call
CAWSSSGTETTMDQPQHF	TGTGCCTGGAGCTCCTCCGGGACAGAAACCACGATGGATCAGCCCCAGCATTTT	NA	TRBD1	TRBV30	TRBJ1-5
CASSLTGEKLFF	TGTGCCAGCAGCTTGACAGGGGAAAAACTGTTTTTT	NA	TRBD1	TRBV13	TRBJ1-4
CASSLGFRDQETQYF	TGCGCCAGCAGCTTGGGCTTTCGAGACCAAGAGACCCAGTACTTC	NA	NA	TRBV5-1	TRBJ2-5
CASSLSREMNTEAFF	TGCGCCAGCAGCTTGTCCAGGGAAATGAACACTGAAGCTTTCTTT	NA	NA	TRBV5-1	TRBJ1-1
CASSDWGGPSNEQFF	TGTGCCAGCAGTGACTGGGGGGGTCCGTCGAATGAGCAGTTCTTC	NA	TRBD2	TRBV6-4	TRBJ2-1
CASSPARDSSYNEQFF	TGTGCCAGCTCACCAGCCCGGGACAGCTCCTACAATGAGCAGTTCTTC	NA	TRBD1	TRBV18	TRBJ2-1
CASSLAGETQYF	TGCGCCAGCAGCTTAGCGGGGGAGACCCAGTACTTC	NA	TRBD2	TRBV10-2	TRBJ2-5
CASSMIETGANVLTF	TGCGCCAGCAGCATGATAGAAACTGGGGCCAACGTCCTGACTTTC	NA	NA	TRBV5-1	TRBJ2-6
CASSSYGQGDGDTEAFF	TGTGCCAGCAGCTCATACGGACAGGGCGATGGGGACACTGAAGCTTTCTTT	NA	TRBD1	TRBV11-2	TRBJ1-1
CASSPLLSMNTEAFF	TGTGCCAGCAGCCCCTTACTTAGCATGAACACTGAAGCTTTCTTT	NA	NA	TRBV7-2	TRBJ1-1
CASSITATGAVNSPLHF	TGTGCCAGTAGTATAACGGCGACTGGGGCAGTTAATTCACCCCTCCACTTT	NA	NA	TRBV19	TRBJ1-6
CASSQAAARTYNEQFF	TGTGCCAGCAGCCAAGCGGCGGCCCGAACCTACAATGAGCAGTTCTTC	NA	NA	TRBV3-1/TRBV3-2	TRBJ2-1
CASSLRQGARNTEAFF	TGTGCCAGCAGTTTGAGGCAGGGGGCTCGAAATACTGAAGCTTTCTTT	NA	TRBD1	TRBV27	TRBJ1-1
CASSEILAGNSGELFF	TGTGCCAGCAGTGAAATACTAGCGGGGAACAGCGGGGAGCTGTTTTTT	NA	TRBD2	TRBV2	TRBJ2-2
CASSPRVRTEAFF	TGTGCCAGCAGCCCCAGGGTGAGAACTGAAGCTTTCTTT	NA	NA	TRBV28	TRBJ1-1
CASSLGQYQPQHF	TGCGCCAGCAGCTTGGGGCAGTATCAGCCCCAGCATTTT	NA	NA	TRBV5-1	TRBJ1-5
CASSINWDSLNEQYF	TGTGCCAGTAGTATAAATTGGGACAGTCTGAACGAGCAGTACTTC	NA	TRBD1	TRBV19	TRBJ2-7
CASSLSRTSGGSTQYF	TGTGCCAGCAGTTTATCGAGAACTAGCGGGGGGAGTACGCAGTATTTT	NA	TRBD2	TRBV27	TRBJ2-3
CASSEGTGVNNEKLFF	TGTGCCAGCAGCGAGGGGACAGGGGTAAATAATGAAAAACTGTTTTTT	NA	TRBD1	TRBV9	TRBJ1-4
CASRSPPGGLGGETQYF	TGTGCCAGCAGATCCCCCCCCGGGGGGCTAGGAGGGGAGACCCAGTACTTC	NA	NA	TRBV27	TRBJ2-5
CASSRWGTGGKAGELFF	TGTGCCAGCAGCCGATGGGGGACAGGGGGTAAGGCCGGGGAGCTGTTTTTT	NA	TRBD1	TRBV3-1/TRBV3-2	TRBJ2-2
CASSPRQGSYYGYTF	TGTGCCAGTAGTCCAAGACAGGGGTCTTATTATGGCTACACCTTC	NA	TRBD1	TRBV19	TRBJ1-2
CSASKEAYEQYF	TGCAGTGCTAGTAAGGAGGCCTACGAGCAGTACTTC	once	NA	TRBV20-1	TRBJ2-7
CASSYRRGGYGYTF	TGTGCCAGCAGTTACCGCCGGGGAGGTTATGGCTACACCTTC	NA	NA	TRBV6-2/TRBV6-3	TRBJ1-2
CASSSRGAHYGYTF	TGTGCCAGCAGTTCGCGGGGTGCCCACTATGGCTACACCTTC	NA	NA	TRBV28	TRBJ1-2
CASSPGQDNEQFF	TGTGCCAGCAGCCCAGGACAGGACAATGAGCAGTTCTTC	NA	TRBD1	TRBV7-3	TRBJ2-1
CASRITGTYEQYF	TGTGCCAGTAGAATCACAGGCACCTACGAGCAGTACTTC	NA	NA	TRBV19	TRBJ2-7
CASSSGDGYGYTF	TGTGCCAGCAGTTCAGGGGACGGCTATGGCTACACCTTC	NA	NA	TRBV28	TRBJ1-2
CASSLVGGLGANVLTF	TGTGCCAGCAGCTTGGTTGGCGGTCTCGGGGCCAACGTCCTGACTTTC	NA	NA	TRBV5-8	TRBJ2-6
CASSLARARLRFETQYF	TGTGCCAGCAGCTTAGCCCGTGCGCGTTTGAGGTTTGAGACCCAGTACTTC	once	NA	TRBV7-2	TRBJ2-5
CASSSRSGSPLHF	TGTGCCAGCAGTTCGCGTTCAGGGTCACCCCTCCACTTT	NA	NA	TRBV27	TRBJ1-6
CASSINRGTAYGYTF	TGTGCCAGCAGTATAAATCGGGGGACAGCCTATGGCTACACCTTC	once	TRBD1	TRBV27	TRBJ1-2
CASSQDRDSNRNYGYTF	TGCGCCAGCAGCCAAGATAGGGACAGCAACCGTAACTATGGCTACACCTTC	few	TRBD1	TRBV4-3	TRBJ1-2
CASSPGVSGGTQYF	TGTGCCAGCAGCCCCGGGGTTAGCGGGGGTACCCAGTACTTC	NA	TRBD2	TRBV3-1/TRBV3-2	TRBJ2-5
CASSLQGAGANVLTF	TGTGCCAGCAGCCTACAGGGGGCTGGGGCCAACGTCCTGACTTTC	NA	TRBD1	TRBV3-1/TRBV3-2	TRBJ2-6
CASSSRTSGNTGELFF	TGTGCCAGCAGCTCAAGGACTAGCGGCAACACCGGGGAGCTGTTTTTT	NA	TRBD2	TRBV7-9	TRBJ2-2
CSVQTTGAFSYEQYF	TGCAGCGTACAGACGACAGGAGCCTTCTCCTACGAGCAGTACTTC	few	NA	TRBV29-1	TRBJ2-7
CSARAVNEQFF	TGCAGTGCTAGGGCGGTGAATGAGCAGTTCTTC	NA	NA	TRBV20-1	TRBJ2-1
CASSVARADTEAFF	TGTGCCAGCAGCGTAGCCAGGGCGGACACTGAAGCTTTCTTT	once	NA	TRBV9	TRBJ1-1
CASLRREGGYTF	TGTGCCAGCCTTCGCAGGGAAGGTGGCTACACCTTC	NA	NA	TRBV6-5	TRBJ1-2
CAWSRGAGELFF	TGTGCCTGGAGTCGGGGGGCCGGGGAGCTGTTTTTT	once	TRBD2	TRBV30	TRBJ2-2
CASSQEVAGVRADTQYF	TGCGCCAGCAGCCAAGAGGTAGCGGGGGTTAGGGCAGATACGCAGTATTTT	NA	TRBD2	TRBV4-3	TRBJ2-3
CASSHIPGLAGNEQYF	TGCGCCAGCAGCCACATCCCGGGACTAGCGGGGAACGAGCAGTACTTC	NA	TRBD2	TRBV5-1	TRBJ2-7
CASSRPQGVNTEAFF	TGTGCCAGCAGCCGTCCACAGGGGGTTAACACTGAAGCTTTCTTT	NA	TRBD1	TRBV28	TRBJ1-1
CASSLWPGGRNTGELFF	TGTGCCAGCAGCTTATGGCCGGGGGGAAGGAACACCGGGGAGCTGTTTTTT	NA	TRBD2	TRBV7-3	TRBJ2-2
CASSPRQGSTEAFF	TGTGCCAGCAGCCCCAGACAGGGGAGTACTGAAGCTTTCTTT	NA	TRBD1	TRBV7-3	TRBJ1-1
CASSIAGREQYF	TGTGCCAGTAGTATAGCAGGGCGCGAGCAGTACTTC	NA	NA	TRBV19	TRBJ2-7
CASSPYYRQGISGYTF	TGCGCCAGCAGCCCCTACTACCGACAGGGAATCTCTGGCTACACCTTC	few	TRBD1	TRBV4-3	TRBJ1-2
CASSFDPRGGGNTIYF	TGTGCCAGCAGTTTTGACCCCAGAGGAGGTGGAAACACCATATATTTT	NA	NA	TRBV6-5	TRBJ1-3
CASIPGGVGETQYF	TGTGCCAGCATTCCGGGGGGGGTCGGAGAGACCCAGTACTTC	NA	TRBD2	TRBV28	TRBJ2-5
CASRLGQGVRQPQHF	TGTGCCAGTAGGTTGGGACAGGGAGTGCGTCAGCCCCAGCATTTT	NA	TRBD1	TRBV19	TRBJ1-5
CASSHRDRGSNEQFF	TGTGCCAGCAGTCACCGGGACAGGGGCAGCAATGAGCAGTTCTTC	NA	TRBD1	TRBV6-6	TRBJ2-1
CAWSVQGPGGYTF	TGTGCCTGGAGTGTACAAGGGCCGGGGGGCTACACCTTC	NA	NA	TRBV30	TRBJ1-2
CASSSQRTVADTQYF	TGTGCCAGTAGTTCACAAAGGACTGTTGCAGATACGCAGTATTTT	NA	NA	TRBV19	TRBJ2-3
CASSLGRTDTQYF	TGTGCCAGCAGCTTAGGGAGGACAGATACGCAGTATTTT	NA	NA	TRBV11-2	TRBJ2-3
CASSPGEAGYTF	TGTGCCAGCAGCCCCGGGGAAGCTGGCTACACCTTC	NA	NA	TRBV6-2/TRBV6-3	TRBJ1-2
CASRVGGLDTQYF	TGTGCCAGCAGGGTGGGGGGGTTGGATACGCAGTATTTT	NA	TRBD2	TRBV5-6	TRBJ2-3